The 14 T cell receptor beta chains below come from one sample, sequenced in a study of blood T cell repertoires in COVID-19. Assay used: immunoSEQ multiplex PCR; TCRdb lists only in-frame clones, some missing. The sample yields hundreds of thousands of clones, roughly 87% seen once. Material: peripheral blood. The receptor source for this set is a man aged 18 to 29 with COVID-19, enrolled during active disease.

The chain is built from TRBV27 and TRBJ1-4; 9 nucleotides agree with TRBD1. With 5 bases clipped from V and 1 base from J, the junction kept 5 bases outside the gene matches. The germline gives CDR1 MNHEY, CDR2 SMNVEV (reference sequence). The CDR3 extends over 16 amino acids. The CDR3 DNA sequence: TGTGCCAGCAGTCTGGGACAGGGCGGAACTAATGAAAAACTGTTTTTT. This codes for CASSLGQGGTNEKLFF.

The rearrangement uses TRBV7-9 and TRBJ2-3, with 9 bases that match TRBD2. CDR3 size: 15 residues. The V segment lost 1 base and the J segment 4 bases; nucleotides outside the gene matches: 3. CDR1 is SEHNR and CDR2 is FQNEAQ in the germline V gene (reference sequence). CDR3 sequence reads: CASSLVAGGPDTQYF. The CDR3 DNA reads as TGTGCCAGCAGCTTAGTTGCGGGAGGGCCAGATACGCAGTATTTT.

This sequence joins TRBV7-2 and TRBJ1-1; possible D gene TRBD1, 5 bases. CDR1 and CDR2 from the germline V gene are SGHTA and FQGNSA. Trimming cost V 5 bases and J 6 bases, with 16 bases left between them. This CDR3 contains 14 residues. This chain's CDR3 is CASSPADRPPEAFF. The CDR3 bases are TGTGCCAGCAGCCCAGCTGACAGACCCCCTGAAGCTTTCTTT.

The chain joins TRBV24-1 to TRBJ2-1, with 9 bases fitting TRBD2. V was clipped by 4 bases and J by 2 bases; unmatched bases: 2. Per the germline V gene, CDR1 is KGHDR and CDR2 is SFDVKD. The length of the CDR3 is 15 residues. Written as DNA, the CDR3 is TGTGCCACCAGTGACGCGGGAGGGCCCTACAATGAGCAGTTCTTC. Its protein is CATSDAGGPYNEQFF.

In nucleotides, the CDR3 is TGTGCCAGCAGTTCAGGTGCGGGGACCAAAAACATTCAGTACTTC. Protein sequence: CASSSGAGTKNIQYF. V is TRBV6-1 and J is TRBJ2-4; tentative D call: TRBD2 (6 bases). The CDR3 is 15 amino acids. V lost 5 bases, J lost 2 bases, and 13 bases lay in between. Looked up from germline, CDR1 is MNHNS and CDR2 is SASEGT.

The chain uses TRBV2 and TRBJ2-2; 8 bases are shared with TRBD2. Looked up from germline, CDR1 is SNHLY and CDR2 is FYNNEI. The CDR3 has 15 amino acids. V trimming: 4 bases; J trimming: 5 bases; junction bases outside the gene matches: 6. The CDR3 spells CASSAGLAWTGELFF. The CDR3 coding sequence is TGTGCCAGCAGTGCCGGACTAGCTTGGACCGGGGAGCTGTTTTTT.

Here the CDR3 DNA reads TGCGCCAGCAGTGAATACGGCGGGGGGACGCAGTATTTT. Encoded protein: CASSEYGGGTQYF. V usage is TRBV10-1 and J usage is TRBJ2-3; 8 nucleotides agree with TRBD2. Looked up from germline, CDR1 is WNHNN and CDR2 is SYGVQD (reference sequence). The CDR3 extends over 13 amino acids. Germline trimming cut 3 bases from V and 9 bases from J; bases unmatched to any gene: 5.

This chain uses TRBV24-1 with TRBJ2-2; 14 nucleotides match TRBD2. CDR3 size: 17 residues. V lost 9 bases to trimming and J lost 6 bases; unmatched junction nucleotides: 11. Germline CDR1 is KGHDR and CDR2 is SFDVKD. The CDR3 loop is CATGTSGSQLFAGELFF. The CDR3 DNA sequence: TGTGCCACCGGGACTAGCGGGAGTCAACTTTTCGCCGGGGAGCTGTTTTTT.

The chain joins TRBV3-1 (or the pseudogene TRBV3-2) to TRBJ1-1; D perhaps matches TRBD1 (5 bases). CDR1 LGHDT and CDR2 YNNKEL come from the germline V gene (reference sequence). Trimming removed 0 bases from V and 8 bases from J, with 10 bases in between. The CDR3 runs to 13 residues. CDR3 in amino acids: CASSQDRRGEAFF. The CDR3 DNA reads TGTGCCAGCAGCCAAGATCGGAGGGGCGAAGCTTTCTTT.

Concerning this clone: The junction and the germline gene differ at one end; a read error may be behind it. The rearrangement uses TRBV7-7 and TRBJ2-5; the D gene is possibly TRBD2 (5 bases). This CDR3 is 15 amino acids long. Germline lookup yields CDR1 SSHAT and CDR2 FNYEAQ (reference sequence). Written as DNA, the CDR3 is TGTGCTAGCAGCTTAGGGTGGGGAGTCCAAGAGACCCAGTACTTC. Translated: CASSLGWGVQETQYF.

V is TRBV19 and J is TRBJ1-1; 8 bases agree with TRBD1. Losses at the gene ends were 6 bases for V and 1 base for J; bases not matched to a gene: 7. The CDR3 runs to 15 residues. Germline V gene data show CDR1 as LNHDA and CDR2 as SQIVND (reference sequence). The DNA of the CDR3 is TGTGCCAGTAGATCATCGACAGGGGCGAACACTGAAGCTTTCTTT. It codes for CASRSSTGANTEAFF.

J is TRBJ2-3 and V is TRBV24-1; D may be TRBD2 (5 bases). This CDR3 comprises 16 residues. CDR1 is KGHDR, CDR2 SFDVKD, per germline. The ends were cut back, 1 base at V and 2 bases at J, with 12 bases in the middle. CDR3 residues: CATSDFGGPNTDTQYF. The CDR3 DNA reads TGTGCCACCAGTGATTTTGGCGGGCCAAACACAGATACGCAGTATTTT.

V and J are TRBV4-1 and TRBJ2-7; TRBD2 matches at 12 bases. The CDR3 spans 16 residues. Germline CDR1 MGHRA, CDR2 YSYEKL. Unmatched junction bases numbered 3, after V lost 1 base and J lost 2 bases. The DNA of the CDR3 is TGCGCCAGCAGCCAAGGGTCTAGCGGGGGGGCCTACGAGCAGTACTTC. This encodes CASSQGSSGGAYEQYF.

This rearrangement joins TRBV14 to TRBJ2-3, with 13 bases fitting TRBD2. Germline V lookup: CDR1 SGHDN, CDR2 FVKESK. This CDR3 is built from 16 residues. J gave up 5 bases and V 5 bases, and 7 bases lay outside the gene matches. The CDR3 loop reads CASSSGLAGRGDTQYF. CDR3 DNA: TGTGCCAGCAGCTCGGGACTAGCGGGGAGGGGAGATACGCAGTATTTT.